This paragraph reports one T cell receptor beta chain. These data come from a study of blood T cell repertoires in COVID-19. Study as a whole: The study drew acute and convalescent COVID-19 samples from the United States, Italy and Spain.

Authors' methods: The assay estimated nucleated cells by amplifying reference gene primers. Method: immunoSEQ multiplex PCR; TCRdb's copy keeps in-frame clones and lacks some. The DNA was the basis for D and trimming; V, J and clone size are from that table. The table has about 480,000 clones, approximately 87% seen once. The CDR3 has 14 residues. Unmatched junction bases numbered 5, after V lost 2 bases and J lost 7 bases. CDR1 and CDR2 from the germline V gene are WNHNN and SYGVQD (reference sequence). This clonotype originated in a woman in her thirties or forties who had recovered from COVID-19. The sequencing sample was made of PBMCs or T cells enriched from blood (not recorded which). The rearrangement uses TRBV10-1 and TRBJ2-5, with 9 bases lining up with TRBD1. The CDR3 DNA is TGCGCCAGCAGTGAGGAGACAGGGGGTGGGACCCAGTACTTC. Encoded protein: CASSEETGGGTQYF.